This record covers a single T cell receptor (beta chain). The target of this receptor is not known. Base-call qualities are not available, and no considerably larger clone is one nucleotide away. This record comes from a study of T cell responses to AZD1222 COVID-19 vaccine (dated by TCRdb to the early 2020s). For the wider study: Because spike-specific TCR depth and breadth did not differ between the two schedules, AZD1222 recipients who got a second dose at roughly 4 weeks were pooled with those who got a second dose at roughly 12 weeks. A total of about 240 trial participants underwent TCR sequencing, of whom about 210 received two doses of AZD1222 and roughly 25 received two doses of the MenACWY control vaccine. Trial participants were enrolled by age into 18-55, 56-69 and 70-plus year subgroups, with 148, 28 and 57 TCR-sequenced participants respectively. General conclusions and limits of the study: Reportedly, almost half of the unique spike-specific TCRs recognized epitopes lying outside the regions that are mutated in the B.1.351 and B.1.1.7 variants. A significant rise in spike-specific TCR breadth and depth was observed after two AZD1222 doses relative to day 0 and relative to MenACWY recipients. CD4 TCRs associated with the vaccine covered the entire spike protein, and the dominant responses were in regions 160-218 and 743-854. Because no day 14 peak-response samples were available, the repertoires could be characterized only after the peak T cell response. Participants were mostly white British, with more females than males. The authors suggested clonal diversity may have been underestimated. Only five or six AZD1222 recipients were SARS-CoV-2 seropositive at baseline, limiting conclusions about previously exposed vaccinees. In the small 56-69-year group, the increase in depth fell short of significance, most likely because of low power.

V ends up 0 bases short and J 9 bases short, with an unmatched junction base count of 5. Its CDR3 holds 16 amino acids, cysteine through phenylalanine. The sequence is cut down to CDR3 DNA, 48 bases in frame from base 1. CDR1 and CDR2, per the germline V gene, are LGHNA and YSLEER. The CDR3 regions of human TCRbeta chains were subjected to immunosequencing. The authors processed their data as follows. Repertoire TCRs were matched against a reference library of SARS-CoV-2-specific TCRs generated with the MIRA antigen-specificity platform. Breadth was defined as the fraction of unique TCRs that were SARS-CoV-2-associated. Depth was defined as the fraction of total T cells that were SARS-CoV-2-associated. Using the MIRA data, each spike-specific TCR was mapped to the spike region that the TCR reacts to and placed in a CD4 or CD8 class. Log10-transformed breadth and depth values were compared by one-way ANOVA with Sidak's multiple comparisons tests. TCRdb's version of the immuneACCESS table is confined to in-frame rearrangements and falls short of the full clone set. An unresolved V gene accounts for under half of the shortfall where checked; the remainder is of unknown origin. V, J and clone size derive from that table, while D and trimming were established from the DNA sequence. The sample table shows approximately 130,000 clones, and 93% are seen once. Clones ranked in the top ten supply around 3.1% of the sample.

Reading the label with the study, this specimen's time point is: baseline before first vaccination. Vaccinee samples came from UK trials COV001 and COV002, including a single-blind randomized controlled phase 2/3 trial of AZD1222 (ChAdOx1 nCoV-19) in healthy adults. For TCRbeta chain sequencing, PBMC samples were collected from trial participants at day 0 and at day 28 after the second dose. This receptor was obtained from an adult in good health. The specimen comprised peripheral blood, sampled on day 0 of AZD1222 vaccination. The sequence links TRBV4-3 to TRBJ2-1; the central 13 bases match TRBD2. The CDR3 region: CASSQELLAGGIEQFF. Read as DNA, the sequence is TGCGCCAGCAGCCAAGAGTTACTAGCGGGAGGGATTGAGCAGTTCTTC.